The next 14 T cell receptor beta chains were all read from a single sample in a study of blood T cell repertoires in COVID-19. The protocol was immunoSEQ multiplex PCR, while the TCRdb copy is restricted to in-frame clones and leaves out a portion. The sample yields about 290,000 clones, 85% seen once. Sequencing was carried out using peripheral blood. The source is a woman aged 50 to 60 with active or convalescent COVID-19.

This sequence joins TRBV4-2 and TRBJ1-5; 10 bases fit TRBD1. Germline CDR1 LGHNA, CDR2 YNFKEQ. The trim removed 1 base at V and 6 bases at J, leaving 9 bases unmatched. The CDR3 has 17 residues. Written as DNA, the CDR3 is TGTGCCAGCAGCCAAGTGGGGGACAGGGGTGGTCGTCAGCCCCAGCATTTT. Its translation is CASSQVGDRGGRQPQHF.

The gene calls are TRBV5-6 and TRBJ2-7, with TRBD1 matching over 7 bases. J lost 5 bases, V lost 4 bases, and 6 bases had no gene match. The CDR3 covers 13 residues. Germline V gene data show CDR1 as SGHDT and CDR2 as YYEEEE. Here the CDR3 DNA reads TGTGCCAGCAGCCTTGACAGGGCCCACGAGCAGTACTTC. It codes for CASSLDRAHEQYF.

Written as DNA, the CDR3 is TGTGCCAGCAGTGCTGGCGGGTCCTACAATGAGCAGTTCTTC. This sequence encodes CASSAGGSYNEQFF. The chain is built from TRBV25-1 and TRBJ2-1, with D possibly being TRBD2 (5 bases). In germline, CDR1 is MGHDK, CDR2 SYGVNS. This CDR3 comprises 14 residues. The V gene lost 4 bases and the J gene lost 1 base, with 8 bases spanning the gap.

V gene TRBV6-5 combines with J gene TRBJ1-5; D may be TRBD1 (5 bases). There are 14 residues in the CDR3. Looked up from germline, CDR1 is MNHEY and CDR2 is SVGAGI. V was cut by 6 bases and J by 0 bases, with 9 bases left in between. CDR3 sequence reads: CASSPGGSNQPQHF. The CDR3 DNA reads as TGTGCCAGCAGCCCGGGGGGTAGCAATCAGCCCCAGCATTTT.

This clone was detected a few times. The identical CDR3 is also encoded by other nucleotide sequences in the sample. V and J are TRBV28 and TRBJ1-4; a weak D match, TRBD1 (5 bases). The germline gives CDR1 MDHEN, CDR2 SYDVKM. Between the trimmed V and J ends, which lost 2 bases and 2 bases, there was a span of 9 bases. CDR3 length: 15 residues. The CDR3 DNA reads TGTGCCAGCAGTTTAGGAGGGACGACTAATGAAAAACTGTTTTTT. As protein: CASSLGGTTNEKLFF.

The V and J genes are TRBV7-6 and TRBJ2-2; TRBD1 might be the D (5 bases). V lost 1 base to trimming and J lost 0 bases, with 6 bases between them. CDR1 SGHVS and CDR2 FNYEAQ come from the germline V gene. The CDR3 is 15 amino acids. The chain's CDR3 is CASSLETANTGELFF. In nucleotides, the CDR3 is TGTGCCAGCAGCTTAGAGACAGCGAACACCGGGGAGCTGTTTTTT.

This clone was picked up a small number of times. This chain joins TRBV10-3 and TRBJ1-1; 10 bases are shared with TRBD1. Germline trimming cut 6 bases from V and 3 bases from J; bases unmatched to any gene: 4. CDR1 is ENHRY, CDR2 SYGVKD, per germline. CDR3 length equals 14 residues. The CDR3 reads CAISTGTGDTEAFF. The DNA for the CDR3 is TGTGCCATCAGCACCGGGACAGGGGACACTGAAGCTTTCTTT.

The CDR3 loop is CASSLGLAELSYNEQFF. As DNA, the CDR3 is TGTGCCAGCAGCTTGGGACTAGCGGAACTCTCCTACAATGAGCAGTTCTTC. V and J are TRBV5-4 and TRBJ2-1; 9 bases fit TRBD2. The CDR3 has 17 amino acids. Trimming cost V 0 bases and J 0 bases; bases outside gene matches: 4. Germline CDR1 is SGHNT and CDR2 is YYREEE (reference sequence).

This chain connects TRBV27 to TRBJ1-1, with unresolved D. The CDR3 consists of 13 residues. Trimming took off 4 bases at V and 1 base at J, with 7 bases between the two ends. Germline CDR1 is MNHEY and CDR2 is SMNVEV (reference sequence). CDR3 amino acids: CASSSTPNTEAFF. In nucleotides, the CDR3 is TGTGCCAGCAGTTCTACTCCGAACACTGAAGCTTTCTTT.

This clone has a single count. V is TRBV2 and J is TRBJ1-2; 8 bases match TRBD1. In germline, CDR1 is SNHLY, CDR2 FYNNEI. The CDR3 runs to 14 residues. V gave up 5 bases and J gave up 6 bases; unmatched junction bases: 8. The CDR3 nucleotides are TGTGCCAGCAGTCCCCGACAGGGGCCGGATGGCTACACCTTC. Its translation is CASSPRQGPDGYTF.

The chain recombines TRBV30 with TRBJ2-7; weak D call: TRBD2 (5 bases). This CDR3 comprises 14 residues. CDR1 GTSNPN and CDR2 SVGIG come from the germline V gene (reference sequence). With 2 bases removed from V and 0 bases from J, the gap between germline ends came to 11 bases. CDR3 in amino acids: CAWSSSSGSYEQYF. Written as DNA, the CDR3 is TGTGCCTGGAGTTCATCCAGCGGCTCCTACGAGCAGTACTTC.

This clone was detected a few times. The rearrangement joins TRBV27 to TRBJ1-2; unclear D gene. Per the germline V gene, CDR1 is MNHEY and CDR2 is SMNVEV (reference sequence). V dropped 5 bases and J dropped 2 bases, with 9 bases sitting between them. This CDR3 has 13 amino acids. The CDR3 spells CASSINPNYGYTF. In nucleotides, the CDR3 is TGTGCCAGCAGTATAAATCCCAACTATGGCTACACCTTC.

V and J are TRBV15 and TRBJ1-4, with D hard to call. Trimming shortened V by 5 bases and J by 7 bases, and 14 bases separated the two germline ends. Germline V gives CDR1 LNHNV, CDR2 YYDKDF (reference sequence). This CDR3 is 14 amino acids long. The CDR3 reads CATSPRLGSEKLFF. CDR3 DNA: TGTGCCACCAGCCCCCGTCTTGGGAGTGAAAAACTGTTTTTT.

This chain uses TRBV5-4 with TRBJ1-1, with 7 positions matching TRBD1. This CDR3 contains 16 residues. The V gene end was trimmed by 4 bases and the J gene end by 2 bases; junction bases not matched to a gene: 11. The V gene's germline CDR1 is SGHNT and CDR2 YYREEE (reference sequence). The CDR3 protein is CASSPYRGDSNTEAFF. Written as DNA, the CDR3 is TGTGCCAGCAGCCCGTACAGGGGAGACTCTAACACTGAAGCTTTCTTT.